These 6 T cell receptor beta chains came from one sample sequenced in a study of CDR3 diversity in severe acne (dated by TCRdb to the late 2010s). The receptor library was made with PCR. Sequencing took place on an Illumina HiSeq 2000. The public reads were quality trimmed at Q25 with fastp and then assembled into clones with MiXCR by TCRdb, keeping productive beta chains. Rows matching on CDR3 protein sequence are summarized as one entry with the most common DNA and genes. This sample comprises tens of thousands of distinct CDR3 sequences, approximately 49% of them detected only once. The ten biggest clones cover 11% of the sample. Sequencing was performed on blood. Receptors were obtained from a male donor with severe acne vulgaris.

This clonotype was recorded at least ten times. The CDR3: CASSGTTGDTGELFF. The CDR3 region has the DNA TGTGCCAGCAGCGGTACAACAGGGGACACCGGGGAGCTGTTTTTT. The chain carries TRBV9 and TRBJ2-2, with TRBD1 matching over 7 bases. Looked up from germline, CDR1 is SGDLS and CDR2 is YYNGEE. Unmatched junction bases numbered 5, after V lost 3 bases and J lost 3 bases. CDR3 size: 15 residues. The full variable domain, its missing parts supplied by reference TRBV9 and TRBJ2-2, is DSGVTQTPKHLITATGQRVTLRCSPRSGDLSVYWYQQSLDQGLQFLIQYYNGEERAKGNILERFSAQQFPDLHSELNLSSLELGDSALYFCASSGTTGDTGELFFGEGSRLTVL.

The sample holds many counts of this clonotype. The J gene is TRBJ2-3, the V gene TRBV5-1; weak D call: TRBD2 (7 bases). Germline assignment: CDR1 SGHRS and CDR2 YFSETQ. V was clipped by 2 bases and J by 3 bases, with 22 bases between them. This CDR3 has 18 amino acids. In DNA form, the CDR3 reads TGCGCCAGCAGCTTTGACCCCGAACAGGGAGGGGGGACAGATACGCAGTATTTT. Protein: CASSFDPEQGGGTDTQYF.

A remark on this clonotype: This could be a read error, since a much larger clone is one nucleotide away. The rearrangement uses TRBV12-3 or TRBV12-4 and TRBJ2-5; D gene ambiguous. Trimming removed 2 bases from V and 1 base from J, with 2 bases in between. This CDR3 has 12 residues. CDR3 in DNA: TGTGCCAGCAGTTTACTCCAAGAGACCCAGTACTTC. This sequence encodes CASSLLQETQYF.

The rearrangement uses TRBV15 and TRBJ1-6; 7 nucleotides align to TRBD1. V lost 5 bases to trimming and J lost 2 bases; unmatched junction nucleotides: 12. Germline CDR1 LNHNV, CDR2 YYDKDF (reference sequence). The CDR3 extends over 18 amino acids. The CDR3 DNA sequence: TGTGCCACCAGCCGGACAGGTCCGGTCGGGGCCTATAATTCACCCCTCCACTTT. Protein: CATSRTGPVGAYNSPLHF.

The V and J genes are TRBV19 and TRBJ2-6; D ambiguous. CDR1 is LNHDA, CDR2 SQIVND, per germline (reference sequence). Trimming removed 1 base at V and 0 bases at J, with 4 bases between. The CDR3 consists of 15 residues. For the CDR3, the DNA is TGTGCCAGTAGTATAGCCAACTCTGGGGCCAACGTCCTGACTTTC. Translating it yields CASSIANSGANVLTF.

As DNA, the CDR3 is TGCGCCAGCAGCCAAGCTCGAGGGGCCGGTGGCTACACCTTC. It is translated as CASSQARGAGGYTF. This rearrangement joins TRBV4-3 to TRBJ1-2; weak D call: TRBD1 (5 bases). The CDR3 contains 14 residues. The V end lost 1 base, the J end lost 7 bases, and 13 bases lay between the germline ends. Per germline, CDR1 LGHNA and CDR2 YSLEER.